The T cell receptor (beta chain) described here comes from a study of long-term antiretroviral therapy in people with HIV. Cryopreserved PBMC numbered about 1-10 million per sample before DNA extraction. Study-level results: The study collected blood between the mid-2000s and the late 2010s, possibly under older ART regimens.

Sequencing used immunoSEQ v3.0 at survey level. The method was immunoSEQ multiplex PCR; TCRdb's version includes in-frame clones alone and lacks a portion of them. The table records 42,000 or so clones, about nine tenths of them present only once. Germline trimming cut 5 bases from V and 6 bases from J; bases unmatched to any gene: 5. Germline CDR1 and CDR2: MNHNY and SVGAGI (reference sequence). This CDR3 contains 15 residues. A note on this clone: Its antigen is currently unknown.

The TCR sequence derives from a woman in her fifties or sixties with HIV. The material sequenced was unsorted PBMCs, taken 0.1 years before starting antiretroviral therapy. The J gene is TRBJ1-6, the V gene TRBV6-6; 9 bases agree with TRBD1. The CDR3 loop is CASSITGGGNSPLHF. In DNA form, the CDR3 reads TGTGCCAGCAGTATCACAGGGGGCGGTAATTCACCCCTCCACTTT.